This TCR beta chain was found in a study of human T cells and chemical hapten exposure. CDR3 length: 15 amino acids. Germline CDR1 and CDR2: MNHNS and SASEGT. J lost 4 bases, V lost 6 bases, and 5 bases had no gene match. TCRdb recomputed calls from the RACE reads with MiXCR, one row per CDR3 protein. The sample includes about 260,000 distinct CDR3 sequences, around 9.3% of them seen just once. This clonotype was picked up many times. Time point noted: pre-sensitization, week 0. The treatment denotes: therapeutic diphenylcyclopropenone sensitization with weekly scalp DPC. This clonotype was sampled from a woman in her forties with alopecia areata. Some clones in this sample may be carry-over from other donors' samples. The sequenced sample was whole blood, obtained in connection with sensitization to the hapten diphenylcyclopropenone (DPC). V usage is TRBV6-1 and J usage is TRBJ2-2; 10 bases agree with TRBD2. CDR3 loop: CASRLAGVATGELFF. In nucleotides, the CDR3 is TGTGCCAGCAGGCTAGCGGGAGTCGCCACCGGGGAGCTGTTTTTT.